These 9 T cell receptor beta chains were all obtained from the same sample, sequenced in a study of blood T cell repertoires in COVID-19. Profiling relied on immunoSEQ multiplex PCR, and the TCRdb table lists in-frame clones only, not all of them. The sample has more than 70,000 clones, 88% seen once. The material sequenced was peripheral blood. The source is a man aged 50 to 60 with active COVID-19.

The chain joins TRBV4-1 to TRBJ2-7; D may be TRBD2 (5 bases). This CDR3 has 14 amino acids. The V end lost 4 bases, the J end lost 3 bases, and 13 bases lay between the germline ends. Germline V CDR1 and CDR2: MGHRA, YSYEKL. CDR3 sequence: CASSLQREFYEQYF. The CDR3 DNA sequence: TGCGCCAGCAGCCTGCAAAGGGAGTTCTACGAGCAGTACTTC.

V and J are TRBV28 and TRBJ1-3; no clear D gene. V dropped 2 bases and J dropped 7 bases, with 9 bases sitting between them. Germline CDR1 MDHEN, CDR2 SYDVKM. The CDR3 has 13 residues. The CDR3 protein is CASSLSSENTIYF. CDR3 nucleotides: TGTGCCAGCAGTTTAAGCTCGGAGAACACCATATATTTT.

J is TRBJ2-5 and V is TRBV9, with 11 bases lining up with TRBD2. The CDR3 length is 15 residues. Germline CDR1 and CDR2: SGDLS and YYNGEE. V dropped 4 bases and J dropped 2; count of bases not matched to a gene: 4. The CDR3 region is CASSPGLAGQETQYF. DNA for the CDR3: TGTGCCAGCAGCCCCGGACTAGCGGGTCAAGAGACCCAGTACTTC.

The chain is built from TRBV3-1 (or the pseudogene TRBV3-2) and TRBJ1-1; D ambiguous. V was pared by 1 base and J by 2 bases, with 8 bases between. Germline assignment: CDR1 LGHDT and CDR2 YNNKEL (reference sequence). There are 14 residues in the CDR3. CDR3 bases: TGTGCCAGCAGCCAAGTGGCGGGCAACACTGAAGCTTTCTTT. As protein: CASSQVAGNTEAFF.

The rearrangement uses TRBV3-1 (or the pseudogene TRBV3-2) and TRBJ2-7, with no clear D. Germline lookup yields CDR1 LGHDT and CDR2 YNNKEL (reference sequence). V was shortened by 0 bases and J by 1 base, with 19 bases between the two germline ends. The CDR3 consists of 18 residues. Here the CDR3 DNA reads TGTGCCAGCAGCCAAGATGCGACATCCTGGGCTATATCCTACGAGCAGTACTTC. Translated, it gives CASSQDATSWAISYEQYF.

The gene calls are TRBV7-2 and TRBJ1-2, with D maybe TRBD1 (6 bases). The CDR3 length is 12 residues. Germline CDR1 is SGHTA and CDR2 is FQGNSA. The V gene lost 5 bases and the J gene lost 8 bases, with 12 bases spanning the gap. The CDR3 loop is CASSGNRAGYTF. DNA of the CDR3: TGTGCCAGCAGCGGGAACAGGGCCGGCTACACCTTC. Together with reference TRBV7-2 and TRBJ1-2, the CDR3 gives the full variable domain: GAGVSQSPSNKVTEKGKDVELRCDPISGHTALYWYRQSLGQGLEFLIYFQGNSAPDKSGLPSDRFSAERTGGSVSTLTIQRTQQEDSAVYLCASSGNRAGYTFGSGTRLTVV.

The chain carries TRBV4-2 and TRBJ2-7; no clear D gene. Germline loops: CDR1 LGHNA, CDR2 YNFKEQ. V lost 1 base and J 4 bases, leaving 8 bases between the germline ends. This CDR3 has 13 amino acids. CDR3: CASSQVTTYEQYF. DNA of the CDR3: TGTGCCAGCAGCCAAGTTACTACTTACGAGCAGTACTTC.

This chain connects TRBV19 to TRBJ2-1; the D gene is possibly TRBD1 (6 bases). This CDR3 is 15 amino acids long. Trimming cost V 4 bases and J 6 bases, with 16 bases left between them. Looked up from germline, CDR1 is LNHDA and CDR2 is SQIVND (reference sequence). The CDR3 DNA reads TGTGCCAGTAGTACTCCGGCAGGGGCGACCAATGAGCAGTTCTTC. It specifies CASSTPAGATNEQFF.

Here the CDR3 reads CASSLDQGTKLFF. In DNA, the CDR3 is TGCGCCAGCAGCTTGGATCAGGGAACAAAACTGTTTTTT. V and J are TRBV5-1 and TRBJ1-4; possibly TRBD1 for D (5 bases). The V end was cut by 0 bases, the J end by 10 bases, with 10 bases between. Germline V gene data show CDR1 as SGHRS and CDR2 as YFSETQ. This CDR3 comprises 13 residues.